This T cell receptor beta chain was captured in a study of blood T cell dynamics during melanoma immunotherapy. Turning to this clone: Its antigen is undetermined.

The germline V and J ends were trimmed by 1 base and 4 bases, with 5 bases remaining between them. Per germline, CDR1 SEHNR and CDR2 FQNEAQ (reference sequence). There are 13 residues in the CDR3. General study points: It remained unknown if the driving T cell clones were melanoma-specific. At W3, later disease-control patients showed bifurcated PBMC repertoire changes, unlike progressors.

Indicated time point: pre-treatment baseline. Response was assessed by RECIST 1.1 at 12 weeks, except two rapid progressors. DNA loading was fixed at approximately 0.35 ug for all bulk PBMC samples. Sequencing was performed with immunoSEQ multiplex PCR; in TCRdb, only in-frame clones are kept and a portion is missing. The sample includes more than 10,000 clones, approximately 85% of them seen just once. The source is a human donor with melanoma. The sample consisted of blood, taken from a patient treated with checkpoint blockade. The chain couples TRBV7-9 to TRBJ1-3, with D unresolved. This CDR3 is CASSLEAGNTIYF. CDR3 coding DNA: TGTGCCAGCAGCTTAGAGGCGGGAAACACCATATATTTT.